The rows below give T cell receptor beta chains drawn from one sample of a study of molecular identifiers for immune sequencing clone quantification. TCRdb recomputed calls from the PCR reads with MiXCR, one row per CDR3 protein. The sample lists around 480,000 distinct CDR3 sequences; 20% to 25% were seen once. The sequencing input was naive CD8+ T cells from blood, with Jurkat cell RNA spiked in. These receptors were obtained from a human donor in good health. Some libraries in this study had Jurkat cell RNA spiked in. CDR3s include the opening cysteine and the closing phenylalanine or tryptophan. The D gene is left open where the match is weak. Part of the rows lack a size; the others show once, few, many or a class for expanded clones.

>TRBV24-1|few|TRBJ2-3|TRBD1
CATSDRRQGAISDTQYF
TGTGCCACCAGTGACCGAAGACAGGGGGCAATCTCAGATACGCAGTATTTT
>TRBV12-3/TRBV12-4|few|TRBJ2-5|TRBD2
CASSLFGGRKQETQYF
TGTGCCAGCAGTCTCTTCGGGGGGAGAAAACAAGAGACCCAGTACTTC
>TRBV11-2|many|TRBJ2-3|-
CASSPQNRADTQYF
TGTGCCAGCAGCCCGCAGAACAGGGCAGATACGCAGTATTTT
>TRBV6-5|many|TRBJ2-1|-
CASSYLGGGNEQFF
TGTGCCAGCAGTTACTTAGGAGGCGGGAATGAGCAGTTCTTC
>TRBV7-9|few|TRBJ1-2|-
CASSLGRDDYGYTF
TGTGCCAGCAGCTTAGGCAGGGATGACTATGGCTACACCTTC
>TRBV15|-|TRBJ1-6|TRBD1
CAASGDRGNSPLHF
TGTGCCGCCAGCGGGGACAGGGGGAATTCACCCCTCCACTTT
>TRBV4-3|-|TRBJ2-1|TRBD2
CASSQDGASGGLPHEQFF
TGCGCCAGCAGCCAAGATGGGGCTAGCGGGGGCCTCCCTCATGAGCAGTTCTTC
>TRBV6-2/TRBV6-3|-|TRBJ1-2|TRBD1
CASSSRGTVLYGYTF
TGTGCCAGCAGTTCCCGCGGGACAGTCCTCTATGGCTACACCTTC
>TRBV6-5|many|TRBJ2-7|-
CASSYITKYDEQYF
TGTGCCAGCAGTTACATTACGAAGTACGACGAGCAGTACTTC
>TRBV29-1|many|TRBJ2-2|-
CSVVGDVVAGELFF
TGCAGCGTTGTTGGGGACGTAGTTGCCGGGGAGCTGTTTTTT
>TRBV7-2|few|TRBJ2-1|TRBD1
CASSLTGLNSYNEQFF
TGTGCCAGCAGCTTGACAGGGTTGAACTCCTACAATGAGCAGTTCTTC
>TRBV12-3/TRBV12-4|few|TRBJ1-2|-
CASSPISGDGYTF
TGTGCCAGCAGTCCTATCTCAGGGGATGGCTACACCTTC
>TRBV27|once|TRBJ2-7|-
CASSKIGTSYEQYF
TGTGCCAGCAGTAAGATTGGGACCTCCTACGAGCAGTACTTC
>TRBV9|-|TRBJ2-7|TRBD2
CASSVGAGTIYGQYF
TGTGCCAGCAGCGTAGGCGCAGGGACTATATACGGGCAGTACTTC
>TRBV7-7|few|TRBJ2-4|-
CASSFGGFGFQYF
TGTGCTAGCAGCTTCGGGGGTTTCGGCTTCCAGTACTTC
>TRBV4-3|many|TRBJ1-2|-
CASSQDRANYGYTF
TGCGCCAGCAGCCAAGATCGGGCGAACTATGGCTACACCTTC
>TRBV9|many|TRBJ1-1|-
CASSVGAGPTPNTEAFF
TGTGCCAGCAGCGTAGGGGCAGGGCCTACTCCTAACACTGAAGCTTTCTTT
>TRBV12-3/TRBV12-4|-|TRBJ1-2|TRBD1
CASSLIGTGFYYGYTF
TGTGCCAGCAGTTTAATTGGGACAGGGTTCTACTATGGCTACACCTTC
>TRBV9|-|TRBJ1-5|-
CASSGGWADQPQHF
TGTGCCAGCAGCGGGGGGTGGGCGGATCAGCCCCAGCATTTT
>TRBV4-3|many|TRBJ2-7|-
CASSQDLGAASYEQYF
TGCGCCAGCAGCCAAGACCTGGGGGCAGCTTCCTACGAGCAGTACTTC
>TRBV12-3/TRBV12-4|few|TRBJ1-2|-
CASSLGRSFNYGYTF
TGTGCCAGCAGTTTGGGCAGGAGCTTTAACTATGGCTACACCTTC
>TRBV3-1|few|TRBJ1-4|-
CASSQEGPRTATNEKLFF
TGTGCCAGCAGCCAAGAAGGACCCCGAACCGCAACTAATGAAAAACTGTTTTTT
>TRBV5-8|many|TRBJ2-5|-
CASSLFRDQTQYF
TGTGCCAGCAGCTTGTTCAGGGATCAGACCCAGTACTTC
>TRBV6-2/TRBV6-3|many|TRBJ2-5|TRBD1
CASSTTVGQGIQETQYF
TGTGCCAGCAGCACCACCGTTGGACAGGGGATCCAAGAGACCCAGTACTTC
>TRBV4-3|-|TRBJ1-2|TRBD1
CASSQEAGQSNYGYTF
TGCGCCAGCAGCCAAGAAGCGGGACAGTCTAACTATGGCTACACCTTC
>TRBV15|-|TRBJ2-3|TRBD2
CATSTLAGGPVFDTQYF
TGTGCCACCAGCACCCTAGCGGGGGGGCCGGTTTTTGATACGCAGTATTTT
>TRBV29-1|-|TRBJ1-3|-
CSVEGGRDPGSTIYF
TGCAGCGTTGAAGGCGGCAGGGACCCTGGAAGCACCATATATTTT
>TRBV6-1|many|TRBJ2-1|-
CASLARSAYNEQFF
TGTGCCAGCCTGGCGCGCAGCGCCTACAATGAGCAGTTCTTC
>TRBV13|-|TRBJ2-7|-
CASSYRAGAYEQYF
TGTGCCAGCAGCTACCGGGCCGGAGCCTACGAGCAGTACTTC
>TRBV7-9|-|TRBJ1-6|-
CASSSQTGYNSPLHF
TGTGCCAGCAGCTCACAGACAGGCTATAATTCACCCCTCCACTTT
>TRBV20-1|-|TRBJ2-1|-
CSARPQNYNEQFF
TGCAGTGCTAGGCCTCAAAATTACAATGAGCAGTTCTTC
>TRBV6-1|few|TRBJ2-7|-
CASRDTVESYEQYF
TGTGCCAGCAGGGATACCGTAGAGAGTTACGAGCAGTACTTC
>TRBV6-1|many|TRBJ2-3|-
CASSEGLDTQYF
TGTGCCAGCAGTGAAGGGTTGGATACGCAGTATTTT
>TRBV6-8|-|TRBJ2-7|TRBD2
CASSYLRLAGDYEQYF
TGTGCCAGCAGTTACCTTCGACTAGCGGGAGACTACGAGCAGTACTTC
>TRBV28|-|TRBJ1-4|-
CASSFYRGAADEKLFF
TGTGCCAGCAGTTTTTATCGGGGGGCGGCTGATGAAAAACTGTTTTTT
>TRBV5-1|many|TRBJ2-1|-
CASSLEGGPINEQFF
TGCGCCAGCAGCTTGGAGGGGGGGCCCATCAATGAGCAGTTCTTC
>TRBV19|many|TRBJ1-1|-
CASSPSASEAFF
TGTGCCAGTAGCCCTTCCGCGTCGGAAGCTTTCTTT
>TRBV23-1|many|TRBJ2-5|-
CASSLEVGETQYF
TGCGCCAGCAGCCTAGAGGTTGGGGAGACCCAGTACTTC
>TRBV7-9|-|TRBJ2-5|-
CASSFPGGETQYF
TGTGCCAGCAGCTTTCCCGGCGGGGAGACCCAGTACTTC
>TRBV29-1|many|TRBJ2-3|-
CSVVYYTDTQYF
TGCAGCGTTGTTTACTACACAGATACGCAGTATTTT
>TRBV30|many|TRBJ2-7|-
CAWSEGLHYEQYF
TGTGCCTGGAGTGAGGGCCTGCACTACGAGCAGTACTTC
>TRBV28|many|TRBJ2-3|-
CASSFRGLDTQYF
TGTGCCAGCAGTTTTCGAGGTCTCGATACGCAGTATTTT
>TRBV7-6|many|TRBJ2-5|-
CASSFNWGDETQYF
TGTGCCAGCAGCTTCAACTGGGGCGATGAGACCCAGTACTTC
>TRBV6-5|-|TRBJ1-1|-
CASSYVTGYTEAFF
TGTGCCAGCAGTTACGTTACAGGGTACACTGAAGCTTTCTTT
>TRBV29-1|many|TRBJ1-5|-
CSVAEAGAGQPQHF
TGCAGCGTCGCCGAGGCAGGGGCGGGTCAGCCCCAGCATTTT
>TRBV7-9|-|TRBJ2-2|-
CASRPPGVGNTGELFF
TGTGCCAGCAGGCCTCCGGGGGTCGGGAACACCGGGGAGCTGTTTTTT
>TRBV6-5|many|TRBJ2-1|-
CASGFIGPGNEQFF
TGTGCCAGCGGTTTTATAGGTCCGGGGAATGAGCAGTTCTTC
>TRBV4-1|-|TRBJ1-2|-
CASSQDRGGDYGYTF
TGCGCCAGCAGCCAAGACCGGGGCGGGGACTATGGCTACACCTTC
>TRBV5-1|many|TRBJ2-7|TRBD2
CASSFTSGSYEQYF
TGCGCCAGCAGCTTTACTAGCGGGAGCTACGAGCAGTACTTC
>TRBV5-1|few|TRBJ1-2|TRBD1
CASSPGQGALNYGYTF
TGCGCCAGCAGCCCGGGACAGGGGGCGTTAAACTATGGCTACACCTTC
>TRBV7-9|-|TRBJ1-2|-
CASSLGGPVGTF
TGTGCCAGCAGCTTAGGAGGGCCCGTAGGCACCTTC
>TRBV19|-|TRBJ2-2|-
CASSMGGRSYGELFF
TGTGCCAGTAGTATGGGAGGCAGGTCATACGGGGAGCTGTTTTTT
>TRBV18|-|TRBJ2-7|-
CASSPPFQSSYEQYF
TGTGCCAGCTCACCACCGTTTCAGAGCTCCTACGAGCAGTACTTC
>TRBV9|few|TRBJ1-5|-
CASSVGGSRNQPQHF
TGTGCCAGCAGCGTAGGGGGATCGCGCAATCAGCCCCAGCATTTT
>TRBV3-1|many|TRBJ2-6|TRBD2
CASSQDPPLTSGSRVLTF
TGTGCCAGCAGCCAAGACCCTCCCTTGACTAGCGGGTCCAGGGTCCTGACTTTC
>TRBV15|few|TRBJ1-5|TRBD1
CATSRTWDRQHQPQHF
TGTGCCACCAGCAGAACCTGGGACAGGCAGCATCAGCCCCAGCATTTT
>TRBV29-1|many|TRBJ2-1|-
CSATGTGHEQFF
TGCAGCGCCACCGGGACGGGACATGAGCAGTTCTTC